This T cell receptor beta chain was found in a study of cytomegalovirus exposure and HLA in healthy donors. The CDR3 consists of 17 residues. Germline assignment: CDR1 LNHDA and CDR2 SQIVND (reference sequence). Trimming took 5 bases from V and 4 from J, leaving 23 bases between them. The study's findings and limits: Rarity held for most TCR sequences, but there were some public TCRs that occurred in many donors. In vitro testing confirmed a few CMV-associated chains as specific for CMV antigens. Cytomegalovirus-associated status was assigned to roughly 160 TCR beta chains. Subsequent analysis showed first-cohort TCR clusters tending to co-occur in over a hundred validation repertoires.

To note about this clone: What it recognizes is unknown.

The data were produced by immunoSEQ multiplex PCR, yet TCRdb's version contains in-frame clones alone and is incomplete. Of more than 150,000 clones listed, approximately 84% are singletons. The sample was PBMCs. This TCR derives from a man aged 18 to 30 in good health and CMV-seropositive. V gene TRBV19 combines with J gene TRBJ1-2, with D unclear. The CDR3 bases are TGTGCCAGTAGTCTCCAACTTGGTTCGGGAAGCGGCTATGGCTACACCTTC. It is translated as CASSLQLGSGSGYGYTF.